What follows is one T cell receptor (beta chain) and its context. What it binds is unknown. The data derive from a study of blood T cells in healthy people across ages. Healthy individuals of Caucasian origin from Russia, aged about 6 to 95, served as donors. Study-level results: When set beside aged donors, long-lived donors presented more naive CD4+ cells and higher diversity. Estimated diversity, derived from one million T cells, was regarded as an underestimate.

The second PCR ran roughly 7 to 11 cycles with a sample-barcoded 5' primer and J-beta primers. Each cDNA molecule carried a tag from a template-switch adaptor that contained 12 random nucleotides. TCRdb passed the 5' RACE reads through MiXCR, listing each CDR3 protein once. Of hundreds of thousands of distinct CDR3 sequences detected, around half appear once; the ten largest clones hold about a third. Trimming removed 1 base at V and 9 bases at J, with 16 bases between. This CDR3 has 13 amino acids. Germline CDR1 reads DFQATT; CDR2 reads SNEGSKA (reference sequence). The receptor was isolated from a woman aged 60 to 75 in good health. The chain employs TRBV20-1 and TRBJ2-7; D is unresolved. Specimen: blood. In DNA form, the CDR3 reads TGCAGTGCTAGAGGAAACTTGGGGATCGGGCAGTACTTC. Its translation is CSARGNLGIGQYF.